This paragraph reports one T cell receptor (beta chain). Its antigen is unidentified. The germline gene is not matched at one end of the junction; a read error may be the cause. This entry comes from a study of T cells after posttransplantation cyclophosphamide. From germline, CDR1 is SGHRS and CDR2 YFSETQ. CDR3 size: 16 residues. Whole-study findings and limits: After PTCy, TRB diversity resembled that of CNI/methotrexate controls. TRB overlap between skin or GI tissue T cells and blood was limited. Donor-recipient repertoire similarity was low at 1-2 months, rising over year one.

A marrow graft followed busulfan-fludarabine conditioning, with cyclophosphamide on days +3 and +4. Clones were read by immunoSEQ multiplex PCR, and TCRdb kept only the in-frame ones, dropping some. The table has over 9,000 clones, approximately 80% seen once. The V call is TRBV5-1, the J call TRBJ2-3, with 8 nucleotides matching TRBD1. The clonotype was recovered from a female patient between 50 and 59 years old who received an allogeneic stem cell transplant from a related donor, was CMV-positive, and had no GVHD. The graft donor may account for some of the T cells. The sample in question was PBMCs, obtained after allogeneic stem cell transplant with posttransplant cyclophosphamide. CDR3 sequence (DNA): TGCGCCGGCAGCGCAGAGAGGACAGGGTTGCCAGATACGCAGTATTTT. The encoded protein is CAGSAERTGLPDTQYF.